The 27 T cell receptor beta chains below all came from one sample that was sequenced in a study of PD-L1 blockade in urothelial cancer. The time point was: pretreatment peripheral blood. The data were produced by immunoSEQ multiplex PCR, yet TCRdb's version contains in-frame clones alone and is incomplete. The sample includes 60,000 to 70,000 clones, 81% seen only once; the top ten take 3.2%. The sample was PBMCs, taken around atezolizumab (anti-PD-L1) treatment. These receptors were collected from a man in his 70s with urothelial cancer.

The rearrangement uses TRBV9 and TRBJ2-3, with D possibly being TRBD1 (6 bases). Trimming stripped 2 bases from V and 1 base from J, with 11 bases between. The CDR3 loop spans 15 amino acids. Germline V gene sequence: CDR1 SGDLS, CDR2 YYNGEE. CDR3 loop: CASSVGAGGTDTQYF. Written as DNA, the CDR3 is TGTGCCAGCAGCGTTGGTGCAGGGGGCACAGATACGCAGTATTTT.

CDR3 sequence: CASSFEIGGVGDEQYF. CDR3 sequence (DNA): TGTGCCAGCAGTTTCGAAATAGGGGGCGTCGGGGACGAGCAGTACTTC. The chain uses TRBV27 and TRBJ2-7; the match to TRBD1 covers 7 bases. The CDR3 covers 16 residues. Looked up from germline, CDR1 is MNHEY and CDR2 is SMNVEV (reference sequence). The V gene end was trimmed by 3 bases and the J gene end by 5 bases; junction bases not matched to a gene: 13.

This clone was observed many times. This chain uses TRBV28 with TRBJ2-1; 8 nucleotides agree with TRBD2. Germline loops: CDR1 MDHEN, CDR2 SYDVKM. The length of the CDR3 is 15 residues. V lost 6 bases and J lost 8; bases outside the gene matches: 12. DNA for the CDR3: TGTGCCAGCAGGCCGCACGGGGGGGGGCTGGATGAGCAGTTCTTC. Translation: CASRPHGGGLDEQFF.

The chain links TRBV11-1 to TRBJ2-7; perhaps TRBD2 as D (5 bases). Germline V CDR1 and CDR2: SGHAT, FQDESV (reference sequence). V lost 1 base to trimming and J lost 6 bases, with 10 bases between them. The CDR3 is made up of 13 amino acids. The CDR3 region is CASSLGGSREQYF. In nucleotides, the CDR3 is TGTGCCAGCAGCTTAGGAGGGTCCCGCGAGCAGTACTTC.

This clone has only a few counts. The V call is TRBV7-9, the J call TRBJ2-7; D is unresolved. Trimming took 5 bases from V and 2 from J, leaving 7 bases between them. The length of the CDR3 is 12 residues. CDR1 and CDR2 from the germline V gene are SEHNR and FQNEAQ (reference sequence). CDR3 nucleotide sequence: TGTGCCAGCAGCCAGGATACCTACGAGCAGTACTTC. Encoded protein: CASSQDTYEQYF.

The chain carries TRBV11-3 and TRBJ2-3; 9 bases line up with TRBD1. Germline lookup yields CDR1 SGHNT and CDR2 YENEEA. CDR3 length: 15 residues. With 5 bases clipped from V and 6 bases from J, the junction kept 9 bases outside the gene matches. The CDR3 loop is CASSPGTGLADTQYF. The CDR3 DNA is TGTGCCAGCAGCCCCGGGACAGGGCTAGCCGATACGCAGTATTTT.

This chain joins TRBV5-1 and TRBJ2-2; possible D gene TRBD1, 6 bases. Germline CDR1 is SGHRS and CDR2 is YFSETQ. Trimming cost V 4 bases and J 9 bases, with 13 bases left between them. The CDR3 is made up of 13 amino acids. The chain's CDR3 is CASSTNRVRELFF. For the CDR3, the DNA is TGCGCCAGCAGCACAAACAGGGTCCGGGAGCTGTTTTTT.

This clone was seen a handful of times. CDR3 bases: TGTGCCTCGTCCGGGACAGCGAACACTGAAGCTTTCTTT. This codes for CASSGTANTEAFF. The rearrangement uses TRBV30 and TRBJ1-1; TRBD1 aligns across 7 bases. V lost 7 bases and J lost 1; bases outside the gene matches: 6. Germline assignment: CDR1 GTSNPN and CDR2 SVGIG (reference sequence). CDR3 size: 13 residues.

This clone appeared once. This rearrangement joins TRBV11-2 to TRBJ2-3; D may be TRBD2 (5 bases). V gave up 3 bases and J gave up 5 bases, with 9 bases separating them. This CDR3 contains 13 residues. Germline CDR1 reads SGHAT; CDR2 reads FQNNGV. The CDR3 DNA reads as TGTGCCAGCAGCTTCTCAGGAGGAGATACGCAGTATTTT. Protein product: CASSFSGGDTQYF.

There are a few counts of this clone. V gene TRBV20-1 combines with J gene TRBJ1-1; 8 bases fit TRBD1. The ends lost 8 bases at V and 3 bases at J; junction bases unmatched: 2. Germline V gene lookup returns CDR1 DFQATT and CDR2 SNEGSKA (reference sequence). The CDR3 is 11 residues long. The CDR3 bases are TGCAGTCAACAGGGGGACACTGAAGCTTTCTTT. Protein: CSQQGDTEAFF.

This clone was found a few times. The J gene is TRBJ1-1, the V gene TRBV25-1, with TRBD1 matching 9 bases. The length of the CDR3 is 13 residues. The junction had 3 bases not matched to a gene; V was cut back by 3 bases and J by 7 bases. Per germline, CDR1 MGHDK and CDR2 SYGVNS. The CDR3 protein is CASSETGGIEAFF. The CDR3 DNA follows: TGTGCCAGCAGTGAGACAGGGGGAATTGAAGCTTTCTTT.

The chain is built from TRBV29-1 and TRBJ2-7, with 10 bases that match TRBD1. Germline V lookup: CDR1 SQVTM, CDR2 ANQGSEA. V was clipped by 0 bases and J by 3 bases; unmatched bases: 8. The CDR3 consists of 16 residues. The CDR3 DNA is TGCAGCGTTGAAGATGGACGGGACAGGGGAAACTACGAGCAGTACTTC. It encodes CSVEDGRDRGNYEQYF.

J is TRBJ2-1 and V is TRBV28; 8 bases align to TRBD2. J was trimmed by 4 bases and V by 7 bases; bases with no gene match: 12. The CDR3 loop spans 16 amino acids. The V gene's germline CDR1 is MDHEN and CDR2 SYDVKM. The CDR3 here is CASIPGGGAGYNEQFF. The CDR3 DNA is TGTGCCAGCATCCCCGGGGGGGGCGCGGGATACAATGAGCAGTTCTTC.

The rearrangement joins TRBV2 to TRBJ2-3; D call uncertain. The CDR3 loop spans 13 amino acids. Deletions cut 6 bases from V and 2 bases from J, with 9 bases between. Germline V gene sequence: CDR1 SNHLY, CDR2 FYNNEI. CDR3 protein: CASSPLNTDTQYF. The CDR3 DNA is TGTGCCAGCAGCCCGTTAAACACAGATACGCAGTATTTT.

This chain joins TRBV2 and TRBJ1-4; D is possibly TRBD1 (6 bases). This CDR3 comprises 14 residues. Trimming took off 5 bases at V and 1 base at J, with 8 bases between the two ends. Germline V CDR1 and CDR2: SNHLY, FYNNEI. The CDR3 DNA reads as TGTGCCAGCAGTTCGGACAGAACTAATGAAAAACTGTTTTTT. It encodes CASSSDRTNEKLFF.

The rearrangement links TRBV5-1 to TRBJ1-2, with 7 bases fitting TRBD1. This CDR3 has 14 amino acids. The J segment lost 5 bases and the V segment lost 4 bases, leaving 8 bases of the junction unmatched. The germline V gene has CDR1 SGHRS and CDR2 YFSETQ. The DNA for the CDR3 is TGCGCCAGCAGCGGCCGTGGGACAGATTATGGCTACACCTTC. Translated: CASSGRGTDYGYTF.

The rearrangement uses TRBV14 and TRBJ2-2, with D possibly TRBD1 on 5 matching bases. V shed 1 base and J shed 0 bases, with 6 bases lying between them. Germline assignment: CDR1 SGHDN and CDR2 FVKESK. The CDR3 is made up of 15 amino acids. The CDR3 loop is CASSQGQTNTGELFF. The CDR3 DNA follows: TGTGCCAGCAGCCAAGGACAGACGAACACCGGGGAGCTGTTTTTT.

The chain uses TRBV7-9 and TRBJ1-2, with D tentatively TRBD1 (6 bases). The CDR3 is 16 residues long. Germline values: CDR1 SEHNR, CDR2 FQNEAQ (reference sequence). Trimming cost V 1 base and J 0 bases, with 12 bases left between them. The CDR3 region has the DNA TGTGCCAGCAGCTTAGGTAGACAGGATCCTAACTATGGCTACACCTTC. It codes for CASSLGRQDPNYGYTF.

The genes are TRBV4-2 and TRBJ1-1; the D gene is possibly TRBD1 (6 bases). The CDR3 runs to 13 residues. CDR1 is LGHNA and CDR2 is YNFKEQ in the germline V gene. V was pared by 5 bases and J by 6 bases, with 13 bases between. The CDR3 DNA is TGTGCCAGCAGCTTTGAAGGGGGGGCTGAAGCTTTCTTT. This encodes CASSFEGGAEAFF.

This clone was observed once. This CDR3 reads CASSFFGAGATEAFF. CDR3 DNA: TGTGCCAGCAGTTTTTTCGGGGCAGGGGCCACTGAAGCTTTCTTT. This rearrangement joins TRBV6-5 to TRBJ1-1; the D gene is possibly TRBD1 (6 bases). This CDR3 has 15 amino acids. CDR1 is MNHEY and CDR2 is SVGAGI in the germline V gene. V was trimmed by 4 bases and J by 4 bases, leaving 16 bases between them.

This sequence joins TRBV29-1 and TRBJ2-7, with 7 bases fitting TRBD1. Germline V gene data show CDR1 as SQVTM and CDR2 as ANQGSEA. The junction had 12 bases not matched to a gene; V was cut back by 7 bases and J by 12 bases. This CDR3 has 11 amino acids. The CDR3 DNA reads as TGCAGCGCATGGGACAGTTCGAGTCTGTACTTC. The encoded protein is CSAWDSSSLYF.

This clone was recorded once. The genes are TRBV6-5 and TRBJ1-5, with D tentatively TRBD1 (6 bases). Trimming removed 5 bases from V and 9 bases from J, with 14 bases in between. The germline gives CDR1 MNHEY, CDR2 SVGAGI. The length of the CDR3 is 13 residues. CDR3 sequence (DNA): TGTGCCAGCAGTCAGGGGTTAGCGTCGCCCCAGCATTTT. Protein: CASSQGLASPQHF.

The chain combines TRBV27 with TRBJ1-4; D unclear. The germline V gene encodes CDR1 MNHEY and CDR2 SMNVEV (reference sequence). Trimming removed 2 bases at V and 4 bases at J, with 11 bases between. The CDR3 is 15 amino acids. CDR3 coding DNA: TGTGCCAGCAGTTTACTGGACGGAGGTAATGAAAAACTGTTTTTT. Translation: CASSLLDGGNEKLFF.

V gene TRBV6-5 combines with J gene TRBJ1-5; TRBD1 might be the D (5 bases). Trimming removed 4 bases from V and 7 bases from J, with 14 bases in between. CDR1 is MNHEY and CDR2 is SVGAGI in the germline V gene. This CDR3 contains 14 residues. The DNA for the CDR3 is TGTGCCAGCAGTTCGACAGATTCTAGGCAGCCCCAGCATTTT. This translates into CASSSTDSRQPQHF.

The chain combines TRBV19 with TRBJ2-3; possible D gene TRBD2, 5 bases. CDR1 is LNHDA, CDR2 SQIVND, per germline (reference sequence). This CDR3 is built from 16 residues. Trimming pared 3 bases from V and 2 bases from J, leaving 15 bases between. CDR3 amino acids: CASSIYLEGPTDTQYF. The CDR3 DNA sequence: TGTGCCAGTAGTATTTATCTAGAGGGTCCCACAGATACGCAGTATTTT.

V usage is TRBV30 and J usage is TRBJ1-2, with 8 nucleotides matching TRBD1. With 1 base clipped from V and 2 bases from J, the junction kept 6 bases outside the gene matches. Germline CDR1 GTSNPN, CDR2 SVGIG (reference sequence). The CDR3 length is 15 residues. The chain's CDR3 is CAWSGRTGRNYGYTF. The CDR3 region has the DNA TGTGCCTGGAGTGGGCGGACAGGGCGAAACTATGGCTACACCTTC. Based on the CDR3 plus reference TRBV30 and TRBJ1-2, the full variable domain is SQTIHQWPATLVQPVGSPLSLECTVEGTSNPNLYWYRQAAGRGLQLLFYSVGIGQISSEVPQNLSASRPQDRQFILSSKKLLLSDSGFYLCAWSGRTGRNYGYTFGSGTRLTVV.

The rearrangement links TRBV10-3 to TRBJ1-1; TRBD1 matches 8 bases. The CDR3 extends over 14 amino acids. The J segment lost 6 bases and the V segment lost 0 bases, leaving 3 bases of the junction unmatched. CDR1 is ENHRY and CDR2 is SYGVKD in the germline V gene. The CDR3 region is CAISESGQGSEAFF. In DNA, the CDR3 is TGTGCCATCAGTGAGTCCGGACAGGGCTCTGAAGCTTTCTTT.